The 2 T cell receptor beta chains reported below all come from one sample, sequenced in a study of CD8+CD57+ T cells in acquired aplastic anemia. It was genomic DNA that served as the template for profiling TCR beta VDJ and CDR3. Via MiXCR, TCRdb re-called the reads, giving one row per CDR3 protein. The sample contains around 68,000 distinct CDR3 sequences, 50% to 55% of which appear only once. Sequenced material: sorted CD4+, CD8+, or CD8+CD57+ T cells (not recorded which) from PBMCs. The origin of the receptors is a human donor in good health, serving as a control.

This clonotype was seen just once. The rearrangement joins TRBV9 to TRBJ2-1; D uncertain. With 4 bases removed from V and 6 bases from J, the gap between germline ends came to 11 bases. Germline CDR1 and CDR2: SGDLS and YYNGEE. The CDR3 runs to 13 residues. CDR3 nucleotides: TGTGCCAGCAGCTTTGACCAACCCAATGAGCAGTTCTTC. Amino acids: CASSFDQPNEQFF. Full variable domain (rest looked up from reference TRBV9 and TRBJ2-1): DSGVTQTPKHLITATGQRVTLRCSPRSGDLSVYWYQQSLDQGLQFLIQYYNGEERAKGNILERFSAQQFPDLHSELNLSSLELGDSALYFCASSFDQPNEQFFGPGTRLTVL.

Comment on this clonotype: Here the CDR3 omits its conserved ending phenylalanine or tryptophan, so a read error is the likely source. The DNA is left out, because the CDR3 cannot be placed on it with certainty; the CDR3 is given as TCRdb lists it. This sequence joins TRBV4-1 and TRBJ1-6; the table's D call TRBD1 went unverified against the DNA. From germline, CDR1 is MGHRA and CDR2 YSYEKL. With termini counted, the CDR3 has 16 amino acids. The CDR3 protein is CASSQDRLTGGPPFHL.